Listed below are T cell receptor beta chains from one sample, sequenced in a study of technical replicates of blood from a handful of donors. Clones were read by immunoSEQ multiplex PCR, and TCRdb kept only the in-frame ones, dropping some. The table has 45,000 to 60,000 clones, roughly nine tenths seen once. The sequenced sample consisted of PBMCs. Receptor source: a human donor in good health. Some clones in this sample may be carry-over from other donors' samples. The CDR3 runs from the conserved cysteine through the conserved F or W. Fields, in order: clone size, J gene, D gene, V gene, CDR3 protein, CDR3 DNA. D genes are given only for firm matches. Clone sizes are given selectively: once, few, many, or a class where the clone is expanded.

NA,TRBJ2-7,TRBD1,TRBV7-4,CASSLASDRGHEQYF,TGTGCCAGCAGCTTAGCGTCCGACAGGGGGCACGAGCAGTACTTC
NA,TRBJ1-2,TRBD1,TRBV15,CATSSHGQGVLNSYGYTF,TGTGCCACCAGCAGTCACGGACAGGGGGTACTAAACTCCTATGGCTACACCTTC
NA,TRBJ2-7,TRBD1,TRBV6-1,CASRRDRGSYEQYF,TGTGCCAGCAGACGGGACAGGGGCTCGTACGAGCAGTACTTC
NA,TRBJ1-2,NA,TRBV7-2,CASSQGSGYGYTF,TGTGCCAGCAGCCAGGGTTCCGGCTATGGCTACACCTTC
NA,TRBJ1-2,TRBD1,TRBV6-1,CASRDRGTYYGYTF,TGTGCCAGCAGGGACAGGGGGACTTACTATGGCTACACCTTC
NA,TRBJ2-1,TRBD2,TRBV25-1,CASSTTGTSGDNEQFF,TGTGCCAGCAGTACGACCGGGACTAGCGGGGACAATGAGCAGTTCTTC
NA,TRBJ2-2,TRBD1,TRBV7-3,CASSLTRGLVTGELFF,TGTGCCAGCAGCTTAACCAGGGGGCTTGTCACCGGGGAGCTGTTTTTT
once,TRBJ2-2,NA,TRBV11-2,CASSLDRAPGELFF,TGTGCCAGCAGCTTAGATCGAGCTCCCGGGGAGCTGTTTTTT
NA,TRBJ2-7,TRBD1,TRBV19,CASSPGTVYEQYF,TGTGCCAGTAGTCCAGGGACAGTCTACGAGCAGTACTTC
NA,TRBJ1-3,TRBD1,TRBV6-4,CASSAGQGVENTIYF,TGTGCCAGCAGTGCTGGACAGGGGGTGGAAAACACCATATATTTT